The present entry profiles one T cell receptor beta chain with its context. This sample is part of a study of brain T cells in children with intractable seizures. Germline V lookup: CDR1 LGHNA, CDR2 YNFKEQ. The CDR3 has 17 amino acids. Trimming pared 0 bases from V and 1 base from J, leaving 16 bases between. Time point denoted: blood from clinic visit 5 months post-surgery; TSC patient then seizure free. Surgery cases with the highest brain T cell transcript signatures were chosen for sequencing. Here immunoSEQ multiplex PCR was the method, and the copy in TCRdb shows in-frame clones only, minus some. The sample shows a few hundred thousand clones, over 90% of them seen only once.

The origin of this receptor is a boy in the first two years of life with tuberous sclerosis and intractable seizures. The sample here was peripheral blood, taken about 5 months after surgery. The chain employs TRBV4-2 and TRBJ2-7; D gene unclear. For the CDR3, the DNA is TGTGCCAGCAGCCAAGATCTGGAGACGCAGAGGTCCTACGAGCAGTACTTC. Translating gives CASSQDLETQRSYEQYF.